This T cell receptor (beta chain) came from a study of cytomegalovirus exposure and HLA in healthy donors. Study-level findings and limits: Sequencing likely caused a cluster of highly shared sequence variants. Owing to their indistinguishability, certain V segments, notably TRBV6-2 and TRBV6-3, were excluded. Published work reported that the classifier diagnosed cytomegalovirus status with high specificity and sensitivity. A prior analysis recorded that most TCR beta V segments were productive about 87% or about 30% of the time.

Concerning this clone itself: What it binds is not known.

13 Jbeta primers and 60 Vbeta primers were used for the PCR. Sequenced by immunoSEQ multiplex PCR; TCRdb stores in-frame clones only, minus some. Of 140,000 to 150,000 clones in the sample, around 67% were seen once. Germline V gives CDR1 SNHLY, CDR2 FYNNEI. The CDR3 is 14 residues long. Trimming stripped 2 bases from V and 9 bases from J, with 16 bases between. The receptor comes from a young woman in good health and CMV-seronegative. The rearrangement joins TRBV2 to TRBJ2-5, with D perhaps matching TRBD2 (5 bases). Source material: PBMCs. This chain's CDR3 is CASSEFTGFWAQYF. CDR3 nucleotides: TGTGCCAGCAGTGAATTTACGGGGTTCTGGGCCCAGTACTTC. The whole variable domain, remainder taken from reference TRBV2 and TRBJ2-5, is EPEVTQTPSHQVTQMGQEVILRCVPISNHLYFYWYRQILGQKVEFLVSFYNNEISEKSEIFDDQFSVERPDGSNFTLKIRSTKLEDSAMYFCASSEFTGFWAQYFGPGTRLLVL.